Sequencing of this TCR beta chain was carried out in a study of breast tumors, draining lymph nodes, adjacent tissues. Germline loops: CDR1 DFQATT, CDR2 SNEGSKA (reference sequence). This CDR3 is 14 amino acids long. V lost 6 bases and J lost 8; bases outside the gene matches: 6. One entry per CDR3 protein, called by TCRdb with MiXCR from the multiplex PCR reads. The data show 13,000 or so distinct CDR3 sequences, about 50% seen once. The sequence was obtained from a female donor with breast cancer. Some clones in this sample may be carry-over from other donors' samples. The sample taken for sequencing was tumor-adjacent breast tissue. The chain uses TRBV20-1 and TRBJ2-1; 14 nucleotides agree with TRBD2. CDR3 sequence: CSAAGTSGSYEQFF. The CDR3 region has the DNA TGCAGTGCGGCCGGGACTAGCGGGAGTTATGAGCAGTTCTTC.